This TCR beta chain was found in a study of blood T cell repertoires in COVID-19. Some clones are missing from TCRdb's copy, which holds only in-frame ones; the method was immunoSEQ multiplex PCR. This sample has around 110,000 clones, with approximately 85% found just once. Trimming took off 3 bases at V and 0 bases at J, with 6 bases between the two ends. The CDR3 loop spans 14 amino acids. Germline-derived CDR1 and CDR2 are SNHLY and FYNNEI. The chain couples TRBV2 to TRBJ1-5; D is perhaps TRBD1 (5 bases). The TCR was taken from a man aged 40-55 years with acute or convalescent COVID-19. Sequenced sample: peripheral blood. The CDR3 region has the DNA TGTGCCAGCAGTGAGGGGCTTAGCAATCAGCCCCAGCATTTT. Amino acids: CASSEGLSNQPQHF.